Each of the 21 T cell receptor beta chains below was sequenced from the same sample in a study of vaccination effects on CD4 cells after COVID-19. Antigen-specific CD4+ T cells were first expanded with viral peptide pools by the ViraFEST assay and only then sequenced. Cultured cells yielded isolated CD4+ T cells after more than nine days. As their vaccination, participants received two doses of either BNT162b2 or mRNA-1273. These receptors are not linked to any known antigen. The repertoire was sequenced with immunoSEQ multiplex PCR; TCRdb's copy has only in-frame clones and lacks some. The repertoire has roughly 63,000 clones, 78% of them found once; the top ten carry 2%. The material sequenced was CD4+ T cells from PBMCs cultured with HCoV-OC43 spike peptides, taken after COVID-19 vaccination. The subset denotes: HCoV-OC43 spike overlapping peptide pool stimulation. These receptors all come from a human donor who received a COVID-19 vaccine.

The J gene is TRBJ1-6, the V gene TRBV19, with D perhaps TRBD1 (6 bases). The germline CDR1 and CDR2 sequences are LNHDA and SQIVND (reference sequence). The V and J ends lost 5 bases and 7 bases respectively, with 15 bases between them. The CDR3 spans 15 residues. The DNA for the CDR3 is TGTGCCAGTAGTTCCACATGGGGGGGCAATTCACCCCTCCACTTT. This sequence encodes CASSSTWGGNSPLHF.

The genes are TRBV19 and TRBJ1-1; 7 bases align to TRBD1. V lost 10 bases to trimming and J lost 5 bases; unmatched junction nucleotides: 22. This CDR3 is 17 amino acids long. Germline V CDR1 and CDR2: LNHDA, SQIVND (reference sequence). Here the CDR3 reads CATRTHNRGDGKTEAFF. In nucleotides, the CDR3 is TGTGCCACCAGAACCCACAACAGGGGAGACGGAAAGACTGAAGCTTTCTTT.

This sequence joins TRBV4-1 and TRBJ1-4; D gene ambiguous. CDR3 size: 13 residues. CDR1 is MGHRA, CDR2 YSYEKL, per germline. Trimming stripped 0 bases from V and 8 bases from J, with 7 bases between. The CDR3 sequence: CASSQEVAEKLFF. As DNA, the CDR3 is TGCGCCAGCAGCCAAGAAGTGGCCGAAAAACTGTTTTTT.

A single count supports this clone. The chain has TRBV6-5 and TRBJ2-2, with D hard to call. Germline V CDR1 and CDR2: MNHEY, SVGAGI. V lost 3 bases to trimming and J lost 1 base, with 6 bases between them. CDR3 length: 14 residues. CDR3 region: CASSYTGNTGELFF. CDR3 nucleotides: TGTGCCAGCAGTTATACCGGGAACACCGGGGAGCTGTTTTTT.

V and J are TRBV7-9 and TRBJ2-7; D is unclear. The ends were cut back, 2 bases at V and 0 bases at J, with 8 bases in the middle. This CDR3 comprises 14 residues. The germline CDR1 and CDR2 sequences are SEHNR and FQNEAQ (reference sequence). The CDR3 reads CASSLSAGSYEQYV. CDR3 in DNA: TGTGCCAGCAGCTTATCGGCCGGCTCCTACGAGCAGTACGTC.

J is TRBJ1-1 and V is TRBV19, with D uncertain. V was pared by 6 bases and J by 1 base, with 9 bases between. The CDR3 is made up of 13 amino acids. Germline CDR1 and CDR2: LNHDA and SQIVND (reference sequence). The CDR3 DNA reads as TGTGCCAGTAGGAGCGTACAGAACACTGAAGCTTTCTTT. This codes for CASRSVQNTEAFF.

This clone was seen a handful of times. The rearrangement joins TRBV6-2 or TRBV6-3 to TRBJ2-7, with D unclear. The CDR3 runs to 14 residues. Germline values: CDR1 MNHEY, CDR2 SVGEGT. V gave up 0 bases and J gave up 3 bases, with 9 bases separating them. The CDR3 sequence: CASSYSSSYYEQYV. The DNA of the CDR3 is TGTGCCAGCAGTTACTCGAGCAGTTACTACGAGCAGTACGTC.

This chain joins TRBV7-9 and TRBJ2-7, with D possibly matching TRBD2 (6 bases). CDR3 length: 14 residues. The germline V gene has CDR1 SEHNR and CDR2 FQNEAQ (reference sequence). The V and J ends lost 5 bases and 5 bases respectively, with 16 bases between them. CDR3 DNA sequence: TGTGCCAGCAGCCTACTCGGGAGCAGGGACGAGCAGTACGTC. This sequence encodes CASSLLGSRDEQYV.

V and J are TRBV3-1 (or the pseudogene TRBV3-2) and TRBJ2-1; 10 bases match TRBD2. This CDR3 comprises 16 residues. CDR1 is LGHDT, CDR2 YNNKEL, per germline (reference sequence). The V and J ends lost 6 bases and 3 bases, in that order; junction bases with no gene match: 8. For the CDR3, the DNA is TGTGCCAGCAGTTCACCTATAGCGGGGGGCTACAATGAGCAGTTCTTC. This encodes CASSSPIAGGYNEQFF.

The chain links TRBV28 to TRBJ2-1; 9 bases are a match to TRBD1. Germline V gene lookup returns CDR1 MDHEN and CDR2 SYDVKM. V shed 1 base and J 5 bases; nucleotides not matched to a gene: 3. The CDR3 spans 15 residues. CDR3 region: CASSLLGTGNNEQFF. The CDR3 DNA follows: TGTGCCAGCAGTTTATTAGGGACAGGGAACAATGAGCAGTTCTTC. Looking up the rest from reference TRBV28 and TRBJ2-1 gives the full variable domain: DVKVTQSSRYLVKRTGEKVFLECVQDMDHENMFWYRQDPGLGLRLIYFSYDVKMKEKGDIPEGYSVSREKKERFSLILESASTNQTSMYLCASSLLGTGNNEQFFGPGTRLTVL.

The chain couples TRBV5-1 to TRBJ2-3; 8 bases align to TRBD2. Germline V gene lookup returns CDR1 SGHRS and CDR2 YFSETQ. Unmatched junction bases numbered 9, after V lost 0 bases and J lost 6 bases. The CDR3 extends over 16 amino acids. The CDR3 DNA follows: TGCGCCAGCAGCTTGGCCAGGCAGGGCGGGGGGGATACGCAGTATTTT. This translates into CASSLARQGGGDTQYF. Looking up the rest from reference TRBV5-1 and TRBJ2-3 gives the full variable domain: KAGVTQTPRYLIKTRGQQVTLSCSPISGHRSVSWYQQTPGQGLQFLFEYFSETQRNKGNFPGRFSGRQFSNSRSEMNVSTLELGDSALYLCASSLARQGGGDTQYFGPGTRLTVL.

The chain couples TRBV18 to TRBJ1-4; tentatively, D is TRBD1 (5 bases). CDR3 length: 14 residues. Germline V gene data show CDR1 as KGHSH and CDR2 as LQKENI. Trimming took off 2 bases at V and 4 bases at J, with 8 bases between the two ends. CDR3 DNA sequence: TGTGCCAGCTCACCAGGAGGGGTTAATGAAAAACTGTTTTTT. As protein: CASSPGGVNEKLFF.

The rearrangement uses TRBV5-5 and TRBJ2-1; 12 bases are shared with TRBD2. There are 16 residues in the CDR3. The V segment lost 0 bases and the J segment 8 bases; nucleotides outside the gene matches: 6. Germline V gene lookup returns CDR1 SGHKS and CDR2 YYEKEE (reference sequence). CDR3 residues: CASSLAGLAGGDEQFF. The CDR3 DNA follows: TGTGCCAGCAGCTTGGCCGGTCTAGCGGGGGGGGATGAGCAGTTCTTC.

This clone was counted once. The chain couples TRBV7-2 to TRBJ2-1, with unresolved D. This CDR3 has 16 amino acids. V lost 3 bases and J lost 2, with 14 bases in between. Looked up from germline, CDR1 is SGHTA and CDR2 is FQGNSA. CDR3 DNA sequence: TGTGCCAGCAGCTTCCTCTCGCCACTACCCTACAATGAGCAGTTCTTC. It yields the protein CASSFLSPLPYNEQFF.

The chain carries TRBV2 and TRBJ1-2; D remains unclear. The CDR3 consists of 12 residues. CDR1 is SNHLY and CDR2 is FYNNEI in the germline V gene. Trimming left V 6 bases short and J 2 bases short, with 7 bases between. This CDR3 reads CASRDRNYGYTF. The DNA of the CDR3 is TGTGCCAGCAGGGACCGAAACTATGGCTACACCTTC.

The genes are TRBV29-1 and TRBJ2-4, with 14 positions matching TRBD2. This CDR3 has 17 amino acids. V was clipped by 4 bases and J by 0 bases; unmatched bases: 5. The V gene's germline CDR1 is SQVTM and CDR2 ANQGSEA. DNA for the CDR3: TGCAGCGTTGCGACTAGCGGGGGGGCCGCAGCCAAAAACATTCAGTACTTC. Its protein product is CSVATSGGAAAKNIQYF.

This clone was detected only once. Other DNA sequences in the same sample also yield this CDR3. V usage is TRBV18 and J usage is TRBJ1-3, with D tentatively TRBD1 (5 bases). The CDR3 is made up of 14 amino acids. Germline V CDR1 and CDR2: KGHSH, LQKENI. The V and J ends lost 3 bases and 1 base respectively, with 7 bases between them. Here the CDR3 reads CASSPQGSGNTIYF. For the CDR3, the DNA is TGTGCCAGCTCACCTCAGGGATCTGGAAACACCATATATTTT.

The genes are TRBV7-7 and TRBJ2-5; 8 nucleotides align to TRBD2. V gave up 1 base and J gave up 2 bases; unmatched junction bases: 3. This CDR3 is built from 15 residues. Germline V gene lookup returns CDR1 SSHAT and CDR2 FNYEAQ (reference sequence). DNA of the CDR3: TGTGCCAGCAGCTTAGTGCGGGGGGCACAAGAGACCCAGTACTTC. It codes for CASSLVRGAQETQYF.

The rearrangement links TRBV28 to TRBJ1-1; D gene uncertain. There are 12 residues in the CDR3. V was cut by 4 bases and J by 1 base, with 4 bases left in between. In germline, CDR1 is MDHEN, CDR2 SYDVKM. CDR3 nucleotides: TGTGCCAGCAGTTGGGGGAACACTGAAGCTTTCTTT. Protein sequence: CASSWGNTEAFF.

The chain has TRBV9 and TRBJ2-1, with 11 positions matching TRBD2. CDR1 SGDLS and CDR2 YYNGEE come from the germline V gene. V dropped 4 bases and J dropped 4; count of bases not matched to a gene: 4. The CDR3 runs 15 residues. The chain's CDR3 is CASSIGTSGYNEQFF. CDR3 nucleotide sequence: TGTGCCAGCAGCATCGGGACTAGCGGATACAATGAGCAGTTCTTC. Supplemented by reference TRBV9 and TRBJ2-1, the full variable domain reads DSGVTQTPKHLITATGQRVTLRCSPRSGDLSVYWYQQSLDQGLQFLIQYYNGEERAKGNILERFSAQQFPDLHSELNLSSLELGDSALYFCASSIGTSGYNEQFFGPGTRLTVL.

The J gene is TRBJ2-3, the V gene TRBV7-8; D might be TRBD1 or TRBD2, each matching 5 bases. The CDR3 sequence is 15 residues long. V was pared by 2 bases and J by 4 bases, with 13 bases between. Germline loops: CDR1 SGHVS, CDR2 FQNEAQ. Here the CDR3 DNA reads TGTGCCAGCAGCTTATTGTGGGGCGGGCCAGATACGCAGTATTTT. Translating it yields CASSLLWGGPDTQYF.